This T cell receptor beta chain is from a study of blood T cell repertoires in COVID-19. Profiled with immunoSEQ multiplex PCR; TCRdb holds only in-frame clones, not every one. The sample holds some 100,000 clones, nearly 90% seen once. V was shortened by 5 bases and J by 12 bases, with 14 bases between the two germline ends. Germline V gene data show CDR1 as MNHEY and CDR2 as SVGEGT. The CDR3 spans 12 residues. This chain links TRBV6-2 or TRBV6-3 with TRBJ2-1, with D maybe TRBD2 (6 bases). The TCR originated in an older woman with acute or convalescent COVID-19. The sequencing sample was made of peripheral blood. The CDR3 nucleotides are TGTGCCAGCAGTCGGGACTTGCGGACGCAGTTCTTC. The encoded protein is CASSRDLRTQFF.